This TCR beta chain originates from a study of Ad26.COV2.S vaccination and SARS-CoV-2 variants (dated by TCRdb to about 2021). General notes on the study: Donors in the vaccine arm were drawn from COV1001, a multicentre, randomized, double-blind, placebo-controlled phase I-IIa trial testing Ad26.COV2.S in healthy adults. Investigators did not know the trial group allocation while performing experiments and assessing outcomes. Sequencing of the TCRbeta repertoire served to evaluate the specificity and breadth of SARS-CoV-2-reactive T cell receptors following Ad26.COV2.S vaccination. Trial participants were randomized into five groups of five: low-dose or high-dose Ad26.COV2.S given once or twice, or placebo on both occasions. Ad26.COV2.S was given intramuscularly at 5x10^10 or 1x10^11 viral particles, as a single shot or as two shots 56 days apart. The TCR-sequenced set comprised around 30 samples: approximately 20 Ad26.COV2.S vaccine recipients, 5 placebo recipients and 8 SARS-CoV-2 convalescent individuals.

Reading the label with the study, this specimen's treatment or condition is: some 20 received Ad26.COV2.S at low or high dose, single or two shots; five or six received placebo; per-sample allocation not given. Repertoires of vaccine and placebo recipients were sequenced from samples collected on day 63 after the first injection. In Cohort 1b, about two dozen adults aged 18-55 years were enrolled at a single site in Boston, USA, between 29 July and 7 August 2020. As a vaccine, Ad26.COV2.S was a replication-incompetent adenovirus type 26 vector that expressed a prefusion-stabilized SARS-CoV-2 spike protein derived from the original Wuhan strain. Regarding this clone: The clone's antigen remains unknown. No base qualities exist here, and no much larger clone lies one base off it. The same CDR3 can be traced to other DNA sequences in this sample.

The immunoSEQ Assay was used to sequence TCRbeta CDR3 regions. After extraction, genomic DNA underwent amplification by bias-controlled multiplex PCR, followed by high-throughput sequencing. The study's own analysis went as follows. To quantify the absolute abundance of each unique TCRbeta CDR3 region, sequences were collapsed and filtered. T cell fraction was estimated by normalization of TCRbeta template counts to usable DNA, with usable DNA being measured through amplification of reference genes present in all nucleated cells. Repertoire TCRs were annotated as SARS-CoV-2-specific by exact matching of V gene, CDR3 amino acid sequence and J gene to a known reactive TCR set. MIRA supplied the reference SARS-CoV-2 TCR set, which was filtered for enrichment in COVID-19-positive ImmuneCODE repertoires so that public or cross-reactive TCRs were removed. Using the MIRA antigens, annotated TCRs were further analysed by specific ORF or by position within an ORF. Breadth was defined as annotated unique rearrangements over total unique productive rearrangements; depth was the summed frequency of those rearrangements. TCR breadth was compared between groups using two-sided Wilcoxon rank-sum tests. The table comes from immuneACCESS by way of TCRdb, which keeps in-frame sequences with V and J called. Part of the clones is missing from these tables; in studies checked, under half for an unresolved V gene and the rest for unknown reasons. V and J calls and clone size follow that table, whereas D and trimming were derived from the DNA. The sample has 300,000 to 400,000 clones on record, around 88% of them singletons. The ten largest clonotypes hold about 11% of the sample.

From the germline V gene, CDR1 is LGHNA and CDR2 is YSLEER. Relative to germline, V is missing 0 bases and J is missing 5 bases, with 7 bases of the junction outside any gene match. The CDR3 numbers 16 residues from cysteine through phenylalanine. Just the 48-base CDR3 DNA is kept, in frame starting at base 1. Overall results and qualifications from the work: It was noted by the authors that total T cell responses may have been underestimated by the TCR breadth and depth analyses. Comparing responses between vaccine doses or regimens was not something the study was powered to do. Substantial breadth of spike-specific CD8+ and CD4+ T cell responses was reported after vaccination. Non-spike TCR breadth was comparable between vaccine and placebo recipients, consistent with the vaccine containing only spike. Higher spike-specific TCR breadth was observed in Ad26.COV2.S recipients than in placebo recipients (P = 0.0014).

Recombination joined TRBV4-3 with TRBJ1-2; 9 of the junction bases match TRBD1. This sequence was found in a person aged 18-60 years who received the Ad26.COV2.S COVID-19 vaccine or a placebo. The specimen comprised peripheral blood, sampled in a trial of Ad26.COV2.S vaccine versus placebo. The CDR3 reads as follows: CASSQDSMGQGYGYTF. The DNA reads as follows: TGCGCCAGCAGCCAAGATTCTATGGGACAGGGTTATGGCTACACCTTC.